The present T cell receptor (beta chain) was sequenced within a study of T cells in Graves' hyperthyroidism and ophthalmopathy. Study conclusions and caveats: The model's output predicted ophthalmopathy at a median of around 7 months prior to onset.

Note on this clonotype: Its antigen is not known.

The CDR3 sequence is 16 residues long. The V end lost 6 bases, the J end lost 7 bases, and 22 bases lay between the germline ends. The CDR3 regions of TCR beta were amplified from RNA transcripts. When the TCR CDR3 underwent first-round RT-PCR, the HTBI primer set was used. TCRdb recomputed calls from the multiplex PCR reads with MiXCR, one row per CDR3 protein. Among approximately 610,000 distinct CDR3 sequences listed, around 15% were seen once. Sequenced material: blood. This rearrangement joins TRBV12-3 or TRBV12-4 to TRBJ2-1, with D possibly TRBD2 on 7 matching bases. The sequence was obtained from a woman between 18 and 29 years old with Graves' hyperthyroidism. The CDR3 sequence is CASRTEWGGGWNEQFF. For the CDR3, the DNA is TGTGCCAGCAGGACCGAGTGGGGGGGCGGTTGGAATGAGCAGTTCTTC.